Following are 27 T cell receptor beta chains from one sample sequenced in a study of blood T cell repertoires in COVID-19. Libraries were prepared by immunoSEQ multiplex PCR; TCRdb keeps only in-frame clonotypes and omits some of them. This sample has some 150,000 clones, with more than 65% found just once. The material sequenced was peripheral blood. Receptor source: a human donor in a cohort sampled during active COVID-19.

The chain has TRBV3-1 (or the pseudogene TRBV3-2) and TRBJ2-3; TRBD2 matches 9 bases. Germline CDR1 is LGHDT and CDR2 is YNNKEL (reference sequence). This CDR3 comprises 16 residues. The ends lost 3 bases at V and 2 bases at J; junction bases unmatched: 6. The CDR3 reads CASSQRGGSTTDTQYF. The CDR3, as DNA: TGTGCCAGCAGCCAGCGGGGGGGTTCCACCACAGATACGCAGTATTTT.

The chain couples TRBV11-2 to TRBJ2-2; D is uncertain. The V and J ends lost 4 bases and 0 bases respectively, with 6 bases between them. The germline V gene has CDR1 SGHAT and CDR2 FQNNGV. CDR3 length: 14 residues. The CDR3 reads CASSSTSNTGELFF. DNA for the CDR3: TGTGCCAGCAGCTCGACTTCGAACACCGGGGAGCTGTTTTTT.

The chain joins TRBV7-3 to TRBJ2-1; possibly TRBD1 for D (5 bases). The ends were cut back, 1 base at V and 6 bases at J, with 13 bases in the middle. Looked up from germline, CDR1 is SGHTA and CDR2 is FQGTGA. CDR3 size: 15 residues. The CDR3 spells CASSLNWGQANEQFF. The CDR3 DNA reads TGTGCCAGCAGCTTAAACTGGGGCCAGGCCAATGAGCAGTTCTTC. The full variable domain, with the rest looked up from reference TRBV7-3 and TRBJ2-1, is GAGVSQTPSNKVTEKGKYVELRCDPISGHTALYWYRQSLGQGPEFLIYFQGTGAADDSGLPNDRFFAVRPEGSVSTLKIQRTERGDSAVYLCASSLNWGQANEQFFGPGTRLTVL.

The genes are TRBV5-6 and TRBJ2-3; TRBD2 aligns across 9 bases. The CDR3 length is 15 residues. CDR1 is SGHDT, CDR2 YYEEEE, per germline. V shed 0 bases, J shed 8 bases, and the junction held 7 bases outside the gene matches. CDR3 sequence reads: CASSLASGGRGTQYF. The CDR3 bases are TGTGCCAGCAGCTTGGCAAGCGGGGGGCGTGGTACGCAGTATTTT.

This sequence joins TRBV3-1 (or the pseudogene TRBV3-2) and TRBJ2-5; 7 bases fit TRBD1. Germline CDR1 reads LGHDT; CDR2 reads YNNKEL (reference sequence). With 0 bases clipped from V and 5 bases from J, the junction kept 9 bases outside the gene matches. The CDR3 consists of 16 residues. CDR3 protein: CASSQDSRGGRETQYF. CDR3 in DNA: TGTGCCAGCAGCCAAGATAGCCGAGGGGGCCGGGAGACCCAGTACTTC.

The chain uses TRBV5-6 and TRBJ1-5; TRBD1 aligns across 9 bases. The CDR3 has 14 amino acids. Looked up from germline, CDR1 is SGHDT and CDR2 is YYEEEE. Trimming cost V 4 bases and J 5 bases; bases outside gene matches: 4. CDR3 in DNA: TGTGCCAGCAGCCTACAGGGGGCCTATCAGCCCCAGCATTTT. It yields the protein CASSLQGAYQPQHF. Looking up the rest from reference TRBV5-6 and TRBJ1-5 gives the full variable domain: DAGVTQSPTHLIKTRGQQVTLRCSPKSGHDTVSWYQQALGQGPQFIFQYYEEEERQRGNFPDRFSGHQFPNYSSELNVNALLLGDSALYLCASSLQGAYQPQHFGDGTRLSIL.

The CDR3 here is CASSGAGGHTDTQYF. Here the CDR3 DNA reads TGTGCCAGCAGCGGAGCGGGGGGCCACACAGATACGCAGTATTTT. V gene TRBV2 combines with J gene TRBJ2-3, with 9 nucleotides matching TRBD2. The CDR3 runs to 15 residues. Germline loops: CDR1 SNHLY, CDR2 FYNNEI. The J segment lost 2 bases and the V segment lost 6 bases, leaving 6 bases of the junction unmatched.

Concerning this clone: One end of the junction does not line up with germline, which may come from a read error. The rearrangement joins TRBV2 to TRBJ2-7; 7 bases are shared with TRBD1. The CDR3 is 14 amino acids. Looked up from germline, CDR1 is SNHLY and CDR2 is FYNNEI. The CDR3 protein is CASSVTGVVYGQYF. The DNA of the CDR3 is TGTGCCAGCAGTGTCACAGGGGTGGTCTACGGGCAGTACTTC.

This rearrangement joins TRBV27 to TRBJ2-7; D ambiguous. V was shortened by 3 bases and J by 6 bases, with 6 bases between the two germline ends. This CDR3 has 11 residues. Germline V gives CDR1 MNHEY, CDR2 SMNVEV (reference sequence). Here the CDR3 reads CASSFRGEQYF. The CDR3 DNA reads TGTGCCAGCAGTTTCCGAGGCGAGCAGTACTTC.

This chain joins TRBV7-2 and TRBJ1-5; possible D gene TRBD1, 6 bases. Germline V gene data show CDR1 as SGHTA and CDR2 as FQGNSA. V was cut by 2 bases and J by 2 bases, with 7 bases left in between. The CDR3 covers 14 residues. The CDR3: CASSLKGGNQPQHF. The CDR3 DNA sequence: TGTGCCAGCAGCTTAAAGGGGGGCAATCAGCCCCAGCATTTT.

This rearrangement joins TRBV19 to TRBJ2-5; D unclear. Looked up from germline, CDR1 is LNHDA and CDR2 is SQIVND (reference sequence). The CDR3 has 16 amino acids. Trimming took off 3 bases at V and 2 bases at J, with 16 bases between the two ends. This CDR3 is CASSMVNFRGQETQYF. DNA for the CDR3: TGTGCCAGTAGTATGGTTAATTTTAGAGGTCAAGAGACCCAGTACTTC.

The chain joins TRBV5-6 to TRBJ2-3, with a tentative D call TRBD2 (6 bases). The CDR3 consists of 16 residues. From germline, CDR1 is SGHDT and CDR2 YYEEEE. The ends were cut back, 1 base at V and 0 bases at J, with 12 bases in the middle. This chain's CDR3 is CASSLTGEDSTDTQYF. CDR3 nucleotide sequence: TGTGCCAGCAGCTTGACGGGGGAAGACAGCACAGATACGCAGTATTTT.

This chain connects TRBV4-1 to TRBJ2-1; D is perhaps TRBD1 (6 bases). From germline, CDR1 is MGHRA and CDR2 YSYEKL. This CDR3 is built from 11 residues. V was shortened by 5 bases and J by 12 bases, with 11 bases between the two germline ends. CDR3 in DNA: TGCGCCAGCAGCTCGCAAGGGGGGCAGTTCTTC. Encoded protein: CASSSQGGQFF.

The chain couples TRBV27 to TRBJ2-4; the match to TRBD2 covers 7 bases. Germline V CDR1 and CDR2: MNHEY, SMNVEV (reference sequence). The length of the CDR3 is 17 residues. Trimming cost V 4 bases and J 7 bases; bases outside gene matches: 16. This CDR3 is CASSSKGPQGGHNIQYF. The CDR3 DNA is TGTGCCAGCAGTTCGAAGGGCCCGCAGGGAGGGCATAACATTCAGTACTTC.

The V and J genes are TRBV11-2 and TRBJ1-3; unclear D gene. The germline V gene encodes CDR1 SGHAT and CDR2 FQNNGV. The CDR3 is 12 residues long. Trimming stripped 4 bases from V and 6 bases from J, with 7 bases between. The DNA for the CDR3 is TGTGCCAGCAGCTGGAGTGAAAACACCATATATTTT. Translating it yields CASSWSENTIYF. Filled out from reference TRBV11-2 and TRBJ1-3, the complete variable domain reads EAGVAQSPRYKIIEKRQSVAFWCNPISGHATLYWYQQILGQGPKLLIQFQNNGVVDDSQLPKDRFSAERLKGVDSTLKIQPAKLEDSAVYLCASSWSENTIYFGEGSWLTVV.

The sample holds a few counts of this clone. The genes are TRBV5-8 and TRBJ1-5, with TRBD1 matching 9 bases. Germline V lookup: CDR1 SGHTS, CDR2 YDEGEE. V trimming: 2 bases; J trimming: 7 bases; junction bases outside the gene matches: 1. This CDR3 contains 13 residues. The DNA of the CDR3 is TGTGCCAGCAGCTTAGACAGGGGGCAGCCCCAGCATTTT. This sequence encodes CASSLDRGQPQHF.

The CDR3 sequence is CASSQSSEAFF. In DNA, the CDR3 is TGTGCCAGCAGCCAATCCTCTGAAGCTTTCTTT. The chain employs TRBV3-1 (or the pseudogene TRBV3-2) and TRBJ1-1, with D unclear. CDR3 length: 11 residues. The V and J ends lost 2 bases and 6 bases respectively, with 4 bases between them. Germline V gene lookup returns CDR1 LGHDT and CDR2 YNNKEL (reference sequence).

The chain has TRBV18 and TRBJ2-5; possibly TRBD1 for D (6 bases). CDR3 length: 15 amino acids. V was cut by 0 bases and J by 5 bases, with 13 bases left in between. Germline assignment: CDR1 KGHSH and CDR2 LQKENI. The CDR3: CASSPPWGPKETQYF. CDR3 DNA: TGTGCCAGCTCACCACCCTGGGGGCCTAAGGAGACCCAGTACTTC.

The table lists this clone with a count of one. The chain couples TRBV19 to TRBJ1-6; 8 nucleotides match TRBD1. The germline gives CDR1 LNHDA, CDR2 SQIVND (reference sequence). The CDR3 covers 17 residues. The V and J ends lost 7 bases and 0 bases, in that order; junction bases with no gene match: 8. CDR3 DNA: TGTGCCAGTAACTCGGGACAGGAGAGCTCCTATAATTCACCCCTCCACTTT. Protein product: CASNSGQESSYNSPLHF. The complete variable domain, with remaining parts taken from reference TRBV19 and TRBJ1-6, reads DGGITQSPKYLFRKEGQNVTLSCEQNLNHDAMYWYRQDPGQGLRLIYYSQIVNDFQKGDIAEGYSVSREKKESFPLTVTSAQKNPTAFYLCASNSGQESSYNSPLHFGNGTRLTVT.

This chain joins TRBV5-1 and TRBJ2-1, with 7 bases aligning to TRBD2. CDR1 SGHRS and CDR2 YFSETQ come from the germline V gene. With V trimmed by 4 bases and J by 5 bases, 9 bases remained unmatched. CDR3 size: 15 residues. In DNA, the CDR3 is TGCGCCAGCAGCAACCCCAAGGCGGGAGACAATGAGCAGTTCTTC. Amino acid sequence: CASSNPKAGDNEQFF.

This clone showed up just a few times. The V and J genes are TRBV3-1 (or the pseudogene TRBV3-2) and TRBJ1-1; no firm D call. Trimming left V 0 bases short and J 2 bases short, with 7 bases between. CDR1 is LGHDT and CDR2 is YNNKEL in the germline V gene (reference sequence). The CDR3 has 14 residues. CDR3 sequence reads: CASSQDHRNTEAFF. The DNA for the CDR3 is TGTGCCAGCAGCCAAGATCACAGAAACACTGAAGCTTTCTTT.

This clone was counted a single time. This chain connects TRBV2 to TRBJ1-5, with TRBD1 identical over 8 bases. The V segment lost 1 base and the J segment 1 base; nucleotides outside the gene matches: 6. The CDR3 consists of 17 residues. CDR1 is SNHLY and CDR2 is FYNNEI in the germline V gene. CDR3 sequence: CASSEGRTGRSNQPQHF. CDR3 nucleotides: TGTGCCAGCAGTGAAGGTAGGACAGGGAGAAGCAATCAGCCCCAGCATTTT.

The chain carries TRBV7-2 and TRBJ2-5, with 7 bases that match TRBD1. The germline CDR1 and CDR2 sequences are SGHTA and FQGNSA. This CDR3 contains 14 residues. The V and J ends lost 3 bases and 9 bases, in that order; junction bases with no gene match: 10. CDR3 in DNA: TGTGCCAGCAGCTTGAGCGGACAGGCCGAGGCCCAGTACTTC. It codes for CASSLSGQAEAQYF. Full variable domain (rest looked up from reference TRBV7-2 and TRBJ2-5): GAGVSQSPSNKVTEKGKDVELRCDPISGHTALYWYRQSLGQGLEFLIYFQGNSAPDKSGLPSDRFSAERTGGSVSTLTIQRTQQEDSAVYLCASSLSGQAEAQYFGPGTRLLVL.

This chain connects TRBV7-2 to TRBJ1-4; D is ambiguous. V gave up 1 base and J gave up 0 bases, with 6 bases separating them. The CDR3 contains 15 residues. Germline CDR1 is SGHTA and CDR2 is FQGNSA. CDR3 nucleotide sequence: TGTGCCAGCAGCTTAGACGGTGCAACTAATGAAAAACTGTTTTTT. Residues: CASSLDGATNEKLFF.

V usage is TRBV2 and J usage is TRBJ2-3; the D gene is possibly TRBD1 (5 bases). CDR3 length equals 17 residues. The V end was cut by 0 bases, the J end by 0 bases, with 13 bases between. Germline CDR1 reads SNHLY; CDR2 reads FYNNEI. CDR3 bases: TGTGCCAGCAGTGAAGCGGTCAGGGCCACGAGCACAGATACGCAGTATTTT. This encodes CASSEAVRATSTDTQYF.

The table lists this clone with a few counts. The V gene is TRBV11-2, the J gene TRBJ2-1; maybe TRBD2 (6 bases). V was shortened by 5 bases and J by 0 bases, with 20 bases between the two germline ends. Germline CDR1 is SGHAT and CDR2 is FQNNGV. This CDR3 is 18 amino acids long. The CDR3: CASSRGTFPGLSYNEQFF. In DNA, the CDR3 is TGTGCCAGCAGCCGCGGGACTTTCCCAGGACTCTCCTACAATGAGCAGTTCTTC.

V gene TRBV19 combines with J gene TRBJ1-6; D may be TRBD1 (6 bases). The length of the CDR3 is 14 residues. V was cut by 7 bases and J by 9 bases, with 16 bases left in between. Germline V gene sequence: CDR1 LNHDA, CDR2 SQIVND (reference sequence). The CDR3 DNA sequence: TGTGCCAGTACGGACAGCGCGGGGGGTTCACCCCTCCACTTT. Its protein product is CASTDSAGGSPLHF.